These 6 T cell receptor beta chains were sequenced from one sample in a study of early T cells in non-severe SARS-CoV-2 infection. TCRdb re-analysed the 5' RACE reads in MiXCR, keeping a single row per CDR3 protein. The profile shows roughly 63,000 distinct CDR3 sequences, 10% to 15% of them singletons. The sequencing sample was made of whole blood. These receptors were taken from an adult who was a healthcare worker with PCR-confirmed SARS-CoV-2 infection or an uninfected control (not recorded which).

The chain employs TRBV5-5 and TRBJ1-5; possible D gene TRBD1, 5 bases. The CDR3 loop spans 15 amino acids. Trimming removed 4 bases at V and 3 bases at J, with 14 bases between. Germline CDR1 is SGHKS and CDR2 is YYEKEE (reference sequence). The CDR3 DNA follows: TGTGCCAGCAGCGAGGCGACAGCATTCAATCAGCCCCAGCATTTT. Residues: CASSEATAFNQPQHF.

Comment on this clonotype: A clone one base away is much larger, so this may be a read error. The chain uses TRBV24-1 and TRBJ2-1; the match to TRBD1 covers 8 bases. V shed 4 bases and J 6 bases; nucleotides not matched to a gene: 4. The CDR3 spans 14 residues. CDR1 KGHDR and CDR2 SFDVKD come from the germline V gene. The CDR3 loop is CATSDPGQGNEQFF. For the CDR3, the DNA is TGTGCCACCAGTGACCCTGGACAGGGCAATGAGCAGTTCTTC.

This clonotype was recorded many times. The V call is TRBV20-1, the J call TRBJ2-1, with no clear D. Looked up from germline, CDR1 is DFQATT and CDR2 is SNEGSKA (reference sequence). The CDR3 loop spans 10 amino acids. V lost 6 bases, J lost 4 bases, and 4 bases lay in between. The CDR3 DNA follows: TGCAGTGCCCGTTACAATGAGCAGTTCTTC. Its translation: CSARYNEQFF.

The V and J genes are TRBV5-1 and TRBJ2-2, with 8 positions matching TRBD1. V was pared by 4 bases and J by 1 base, with 3 bases of the junction left unmatched. The germline V gene has CDR1 SGHRS and CDR2 YFSETQ. This CDR3 has 15 amino acids. DNA of the CDR3: TGCGCCAGCAGCAAAGGGACAGGGAACACCGGGGAGCTGTTTTTT. It is translated as CASSKGTGNTGELFF. Combining the CDR3 with reference TRBV5-1 and TRBJ2-2 gives the whole variable domain KAGVTQTPRYLIKTRGQQVTLSCSPISGHRSVSWYQQTPGQGLQFLFEYFSETQRNKGNFPGRFSGRQFSNSRSEMNVSTLELGDSALYLCASSKGTGNTGELFFGEGSRLTVL.

In its sample, this clonotype was seen many times. V and J are TRBV20-1 and TRBJ1-2; no firm D call. Germline V CDR1 and CDR2: DFQATT, SNEGSKA (reference sequence). Trimming pared 5 bases from V and 4 bases from J, leaving 14 bases between. This CDR3 comprises 13 residues. CDR3: CSALGRVGYGYTF. CDR3 coding DNA: TGCAGTGCTCTCGGGAGGGTGGGCTATGGCTACACCTTC.

The genes are TRBV10-1 and TRBJ2-5; no firm D call. Trimming removed 8 bases from V and 11 bases from J, with 6 bases in between. Germline-derived CDR1 and CDR2 are WNHNN and SYGVQD (reference sequence). This CDR3 contains 8 residues. CDR3 nucleotides: TGCGCCAGCGGCCCTCAGTACTTC. Translation: CASGPQYF.